This paragraph covers one T cell receptor beta chain sequence. Its specificity is not known. Some clones are missing from TCRdb's copy, which holds only in-frame ones; the method was immunoSEQ multiplex PCR. The table lists about 130,000 clones, over 75% of them singletons. The ends lost 6 bases at V and 9 bases at J; junction bases unmatched: 8. Looked up from germline, CDR1 is SNHLY and CDR2 is FYNNEI. CDR3 length: 13 residues. The sample belongs to a study of T cell responses to AZD1222 COVID-19 vaccine. Study results and caveats: Seropositive AZD1222 recipients at baseline numbered only five or six. Scientists sampled the repertoires only once the peak T cell response had passed.

Sequencing used peripheral blood, obtained on day 0 of AZD1222 vaccination. The chain employs TRBV2 and TRBJ2-1; 7 bases map to TRBD2. The source is an adult in good health. The CDR3 sequence is CASRTSLGGEQFF. The CDR3 bases are TGTGCCAGCAGGACTAGCCTCGGGGGTGAGCAGTTCTTC.